This is a list of T cell receptor beta chains from one sample in a study of cytomegalovirus exposure and HLA in healthy donors. The protocol was immunoSEQ multiplex PCR, while the TCRdb copy is restricted to in-frame clones and leaves out a portion. The repertoire holds around 150,000 clones, with roughly 75% as singletons. Sequencing was done on a sample of PBMCs. These receptors were taken from a woman aged 40 to 55 in good health and CMV-seropositive. CDR3s include the opening cysteine and the closing phenylalanine or tryptophan. Each record gives: clone size, J gene, V gene, D gene, CDR3 protein, CDR3 DNA. D genes are given only for firm matches. The size entry is marked missing in some rows and otherwise reads once, few, many or a size class.

- TRBJ2-1 TRBV5-1 TRBD1 CASSLGGLDYNEQFF TGCGCCAGCAGCTTAGGGGGCCTCGACTACAATGAGCAGTTCTTC
few TRBJ1-4 TRBV11-2 - CASSRGATNEKLFF TGTGCCAGCAGCCGGGGGGCGACTAATGAAAAACTGTTTTTT
- TRBJ2-3 TRBV7-8 - CASSDRRQTDTQYF TGTGCCAGCAGCGACAGGAGGCAGACAGATACGCAGTATTTT
once TRBJ1-3 TRBV19 - CASSPAGPLGNTIYF TGTGCCAGTAGTCCCGCGGGACCTCTAGGAAACACCATATATTTT
- TRBJ2-6 TRBV5-4 TRBD2 CASSPTFGTSGGSGANVLTF TGTGCCAGCAGCCCCACGTTCGGGACTAGCGGGGGGTCTGGGGCCAACGTCCTGACTTTC
- TRBJ1-2 TRBV6-6 - CASSLTGIANYGYTF TGTGCCAGCAGCCTTACAGGAATCGCTAACTATGGCTACACCTTC
- TRBJ2-3 TRBV4-2 TRBD2 CASSQRAGVWGTDTQYF TGTGCCAGCAGCCAACGAGCGGGAGTTTGGGGCACAGATACGCAGTATTTT
once TRBJ2-7 TRBV7-9 - CASSLNPNRDPYEQYF TGTGCCAGCAGCTTAAACCCGAACAGGGATCCCTACGAGCAGTACTTC
- TRBJ2-5 TRBV7-9 - CASSLLGRQETQYF TGTGCCAGCAGCTTACTGGGGAGGCAAGAGACCCAGTACTTC
- TRBJ2-3 TRBV28 TRBD2 CASKTSGRDTQYF TGTGCCAGCAAGACTAGCGGGAGAGATACGCAGTATTTT
- TRBJ1-3 TRBV25-1 - CASSEQGNTIYF TGTGCCAGCAGTGAACAGGGAAACACCATATATTTT
- TRBJ2-2 TRBV7-3 TRBD1 CASSPTDRATGELFF TGTGCCAGCAGCCCTACGGACAGGGCCACCGGGGAGCTGTTTTTT
- TRBJ2-5 TRBV10-3 - CAISEYGRGQETQYF TGTGCCATCAGTGAGTACGGGAGAGGACAAGAGACCCAGTACTTC
- TRBJ1-4 TRBV7-8 TRBD1 CASQEGAHINEKLFF TGTGCCAGCCAGGAGGGGGCGCATATTAATGAAAAACTGTTTTTT
- TRBJ1-2 TRBV6-5 TRBD1 CASSPGQGSYGGYTF TGTGCCAGCAGTCCCGGACAGGGGAGTTACGGTGGCTACACCTTC
- TRBJ1-1 TRBV19 TRBD1 CASSFQPGQGNTEAFF TGTGCCAGTAGTTTCCAGCCGGGACAGGGGAACACTGAAGCTTTCTTT
- TRBJ1-2 TRBV7-2 - CASSPDSHPNYGYTF TGTGCCAGCAGCCCGGACAGCCACCCTAACTATGGCTACACCTTC
- TRBJ1-2 TRBV28 TRBD1 CASKTQGAYGYTF TGTGCCAGCAAAACCCAGGGGGCCTATGGCTACACCTTC
- TRBJ1-2 TRBV9 - CASSVGEGGAGYGYTF TGTGCCAGCAGCGTAGGCGAGGGAGGCGCTGGGTATGGCTACACCTTC
- TRBJ1-1 TRBV2 - CASTLQGGYGTEAFF TGTGCCAGCACACTTCAAGGCGGGTACGGCACTGAAGCTTTCTTT
few TRBJ2-1 TRBV11-2 - CASSLGDSLEQFF TGTGCCAGCAGCTTAGGGGACTCCCTTGAGCAGTTCTTC
- TRBJ1-2 TRBV18 - CASSPPRAEINYGYTF TGTGCCAGCTCACCACCGAGGGCAGAAATTAACTATGGCTACACCTTC
- TRBJ2-7 TRBV19 - CASSIGRDTYEQYF TGTGCCAGTAGTATTGGCAGGGACACCTACGAGCAGTACTTC
- TRBJ2-3 TRBV19 TRBD2 CASSPRLAGSDTQYF TGTGCCAGTAGTCCAAGACTAGCGGGATCGGATACGCAGTATTTT
- TRBJ2-7 TRBV29-1 TRBD2 CSVEGRGLAGSSYEQYF TGCAGCGTTGAAGGACGGGGACTAGCGGGGAGCTCCTACGAGCAGTACTTC
- TRBJ2-2 TRBV5-1 - CASSLQRGGTGELFF TGCGCCAGCAGCTTGCAAAGGGGTGGCACCGGGGAGCTGTTTTTT
- TRBJ2-7 TRBV6-5 - CASRRQDSYEQYF TGTGCCAGCCGACGACAGGACTCCTACGAGCAGTACTTC
few TRBJ1-1 TRBV5-1 - CASSVNPQGALEAFF TGCGCCAGCAGCGTCAACCCGCAGGGTGCACTTGAAGCTTTCTTT
- TRBJ2-7 TRBV30 TRBD1 CASGRTGSVYEQYF TGTGCCTCTGGAAGGACAGGGAGCGTCTACGAGCAGTACTTC
- TRBJ2-7 TRBV28 - CASSIGQSYEQYF TGTGCCAGCAGTATCGGACAGTCCTACGAGCAGTACTTC
- TRBJ2-2 TRBV29-1 - CSVGAFGELFF TGCAGCGTTGGGGCATTCGGGGAGCTGTTTTTT
- TRBJ2-5 TRBV29-1 TRBD1 CSVVRGIPGQGATGETQYF TGCAGCGTTGTAAGGGGGATCCCGGGACAGGGGGCCACGGGAGAGACCCAGTACTTC
once TRBJ2-7 TRBV7-2 - CASSPGAPSSEQYF TGTGCCAGCAGCCCAGGGGCCCCGTCCTCCGAGCAGTACTTC
- TRBJ2-7 TRBV19 TRBD1 CASSPRPGQGAYEQYF TGTGCCAGTAGTCCACGGCCGGGACAGGGGGCCTACGAGCAGTACTTC
- TRBJ1-2 TRBV5-1 - CASSGGVYGYTF TGCGCCAGCAGCGGAGGAGTCTATGGCTACACCTTC
- TRBJ2-6 TRBV5-8 - CASSLSSGANVLTF TGTGCCAGCAGCTTGTCTTCTGGGGCCAACGTCCTGACTTTC
- TRBJ2-1 TRBV7-9 - CASSLLGQKFF TGTGCCAGCAGCTTACTTGGACAGAAGTTCTTC
- TRBJ2-3 TRBV7-2 TRBD1 CASSLEGRGIDTQYF TGTGCCAGCAGCTTAGAAGGCAGGGGGATAGATACGCAGTATTTT
few TRBJ2-7 TRBV9 - CASSVAPGAYEQYF TGTGCCAGCAGCGTAGCTCCGGGGGCCTACGAGCAGTACTTC
- TRBJ2-1 TRBV6-5 TRBD2 CASSSGRGFGGEQFF TGTGCCAGCAGTTCGGGGCGGGGGTTCGGAGGTGAGCAGTTCTTC
- TRBJ2-3 TRBV9 - CASSVVSGTDTQYF TGTGCCAGCAGCGTAGTTTCGGGCACAGATACGCAGTATTTT
- TRBJ2-1 TRBV27 TRBD2 CASSRMTSGKDEQFF TGTGCCAGCAGTAGAATGACTAGCGGGAAGGATGAGCAGTTCTTC
- TRBJ2-3 TRBV19 - CASSILEALDTQYF TGTGCCAGTAGTATCTTGGAGGCGCTAGATACGCAGTATTTT
- TRBJ2-7 TRBV5-1 - CASSLGGRSYEQYF TGCGCCAGCAGCTTGGGGGGCCGTTCCTACGAGCAGTACTTC
- TRBJ2-1 TRBV29-1 TRBD1 CSVEDPGTGANEQFF TGCAGCGTTGAAGACCCCGGGACAGGGGCCAATGAGCAGTTCTTC